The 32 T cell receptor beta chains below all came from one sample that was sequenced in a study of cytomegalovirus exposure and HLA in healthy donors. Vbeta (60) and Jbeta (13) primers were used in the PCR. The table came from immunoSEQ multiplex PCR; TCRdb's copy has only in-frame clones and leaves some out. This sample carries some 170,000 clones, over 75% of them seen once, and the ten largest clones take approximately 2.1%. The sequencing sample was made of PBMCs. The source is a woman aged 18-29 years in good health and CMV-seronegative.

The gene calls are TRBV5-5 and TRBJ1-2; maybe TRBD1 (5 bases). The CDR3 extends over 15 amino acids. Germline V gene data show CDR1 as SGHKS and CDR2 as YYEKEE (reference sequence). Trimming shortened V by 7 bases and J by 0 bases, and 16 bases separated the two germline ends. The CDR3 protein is CASDPNPGANYGYTF. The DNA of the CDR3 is TGTGCCAGCGACCCAAATCCGGGGGCTAACTATGGCTACACCTTC. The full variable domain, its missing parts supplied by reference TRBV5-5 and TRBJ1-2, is DAGVTQSPTHLIKTRGQQVTLRCSPISGHKSVSWYQQVLGQGPQFIFQYYEKEERGRGNFPDRFSARQFPNYSSELNVNALLLGDSALYLCASDPNPGANYGYTFGSGTRLTVV.

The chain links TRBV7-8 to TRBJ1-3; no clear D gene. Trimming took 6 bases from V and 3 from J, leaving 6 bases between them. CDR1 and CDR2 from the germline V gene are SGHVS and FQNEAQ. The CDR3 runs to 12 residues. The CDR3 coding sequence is TGTGCCAGCAGTTTTAGTGGAAACACCATATATTTT. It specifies CASSFSGNTIYF.

In DNA form, the CDR3 reads TGTGCCAGCAGTGAAGCTAGTGACATAGACAATGAGCAGTTCTTC. Translating gives CASSEASDIDNEQFF. V gene TRBV2 combines with J gene TRBJ2-1; D not certain. CDR1 and CDR2 from the germline V gene are SNHLY and FYNNEI. CDR3 length equals 15 residues. The V gene lost 0 bases and the J gene lost 5 bases, with 11 bases spanning the gap.

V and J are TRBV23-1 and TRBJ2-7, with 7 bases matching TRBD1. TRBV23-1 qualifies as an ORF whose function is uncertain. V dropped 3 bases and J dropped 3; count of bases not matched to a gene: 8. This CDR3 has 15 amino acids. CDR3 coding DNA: TGCGCCAGCAGTCAGCCAGGGGGTGTAGACTACGAGCAGTACTTC. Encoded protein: CASSQPGGVDYEQYF.

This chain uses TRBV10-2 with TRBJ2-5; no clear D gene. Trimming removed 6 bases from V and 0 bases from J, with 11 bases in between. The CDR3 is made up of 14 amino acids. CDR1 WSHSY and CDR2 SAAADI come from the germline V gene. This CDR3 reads CASSRVLYQETQYF. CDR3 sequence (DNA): TGCGCCAGCAGCCGGGTCTTGTACCAAGAGACCCAGTACTTC.

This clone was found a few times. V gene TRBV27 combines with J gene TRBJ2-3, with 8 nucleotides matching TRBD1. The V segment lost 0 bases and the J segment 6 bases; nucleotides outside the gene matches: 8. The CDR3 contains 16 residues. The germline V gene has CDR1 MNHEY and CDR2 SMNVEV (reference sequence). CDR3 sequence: CASSLSPGQGGDTQYF. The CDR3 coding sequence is TGTGCCAGCAGTTTATCCCCCGGACAGGGTGGTGATACGCAGTATTTT.

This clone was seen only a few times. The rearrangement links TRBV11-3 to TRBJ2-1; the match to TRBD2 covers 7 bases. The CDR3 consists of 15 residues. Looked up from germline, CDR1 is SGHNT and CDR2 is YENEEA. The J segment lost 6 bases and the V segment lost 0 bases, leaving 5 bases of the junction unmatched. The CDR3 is CASSLESGAGNEQFF. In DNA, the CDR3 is TGTGCCAGCAGCTTAGAGAGCGGGGCGGGCAATGAGCAGTTCTTC.

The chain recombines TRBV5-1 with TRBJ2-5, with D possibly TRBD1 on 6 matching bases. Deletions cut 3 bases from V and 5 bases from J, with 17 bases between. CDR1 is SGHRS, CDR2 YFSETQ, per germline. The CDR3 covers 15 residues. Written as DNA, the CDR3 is TGCGCCAGCAGCTCACACAGGGCGGTGGGGGAGACCCAGTACTTC. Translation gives CASSSHRAVGETQYF.

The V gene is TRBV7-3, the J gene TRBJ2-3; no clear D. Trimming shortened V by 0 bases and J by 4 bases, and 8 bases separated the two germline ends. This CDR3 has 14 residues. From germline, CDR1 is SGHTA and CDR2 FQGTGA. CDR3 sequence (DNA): TGTGCCAGCAGCTTAACCGGGTTGGCAGATACGCAGTATTTT. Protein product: CASSLTGLADTQYF.

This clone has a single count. The CDR3 reads CASSSTGTSGNTEAFF. DNA for the CDR3: TGTGCCAGCAGCAGTACAGGGACCTCGGGGAACACTGAAGCTTTCTTT. The V call is TRBV7-9, the J call TRBJ1-1, with D perhaps matching TRBD1 (6 bases). The V gene's germline CDR1 is SEHNR and CDR2 FQNEAQ (reference sequence). The CDR3 has 16 residues. V shed 5 bases and J shed 1 base, with 17 bases lying between them.

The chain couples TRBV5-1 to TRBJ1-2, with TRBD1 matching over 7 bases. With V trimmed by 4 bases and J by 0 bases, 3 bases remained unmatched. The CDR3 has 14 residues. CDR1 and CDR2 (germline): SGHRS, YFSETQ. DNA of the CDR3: TGCGCCAGCAGCCCGGGGACAGCTAACTATGGCTACACCTTC. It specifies CASSPGTANYGYTF.

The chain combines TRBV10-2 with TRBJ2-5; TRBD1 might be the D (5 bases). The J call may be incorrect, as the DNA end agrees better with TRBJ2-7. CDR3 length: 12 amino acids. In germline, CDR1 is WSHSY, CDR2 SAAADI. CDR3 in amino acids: CASSLDRYEQYF. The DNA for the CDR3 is TGCGCCAGCAGCCTCGACAGATACGAGCAGTACTTC.

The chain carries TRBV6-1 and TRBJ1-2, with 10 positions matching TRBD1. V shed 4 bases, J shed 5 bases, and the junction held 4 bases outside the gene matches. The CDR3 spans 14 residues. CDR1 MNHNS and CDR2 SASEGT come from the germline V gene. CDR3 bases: TGTGCCAGCAGTGTGGACAGGGGGGCTTATGGCTACACCTTC. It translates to CASSVDRGAYGYTF.

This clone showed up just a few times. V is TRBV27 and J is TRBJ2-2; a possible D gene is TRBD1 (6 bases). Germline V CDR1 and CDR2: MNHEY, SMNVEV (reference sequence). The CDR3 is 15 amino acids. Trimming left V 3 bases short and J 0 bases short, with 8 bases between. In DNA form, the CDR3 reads TGTGCCAGCAGTTTCTACAGGGCGAACACCGGGGAGCTGTTTTTT. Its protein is CASSFYRANTGELFF.

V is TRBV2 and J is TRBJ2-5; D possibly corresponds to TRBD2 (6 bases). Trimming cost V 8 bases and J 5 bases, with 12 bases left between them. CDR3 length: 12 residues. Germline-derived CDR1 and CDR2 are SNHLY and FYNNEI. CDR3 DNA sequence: TGTGCCAGCTCGTCGGGAGCGGAGACCCAGTACTTC. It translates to CASSSGAETQYF.

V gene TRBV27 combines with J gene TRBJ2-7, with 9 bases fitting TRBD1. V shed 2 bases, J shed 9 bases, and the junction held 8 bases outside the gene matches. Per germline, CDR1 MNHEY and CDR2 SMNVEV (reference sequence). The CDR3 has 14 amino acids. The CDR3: CASSLGTGIMAQYF. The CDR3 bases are TGTGCCAGCAGTTTAGGGACAGGGATTATGGCGCAGTACTTC.

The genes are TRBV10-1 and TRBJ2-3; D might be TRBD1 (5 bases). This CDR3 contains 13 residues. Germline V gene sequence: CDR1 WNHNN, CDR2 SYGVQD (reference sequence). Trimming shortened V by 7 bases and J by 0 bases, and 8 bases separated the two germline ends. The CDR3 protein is CASNQGSTDTQYF. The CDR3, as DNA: TGCGCCAGCAACCAGGGAAGCACAGATACGCAGTATTTT.

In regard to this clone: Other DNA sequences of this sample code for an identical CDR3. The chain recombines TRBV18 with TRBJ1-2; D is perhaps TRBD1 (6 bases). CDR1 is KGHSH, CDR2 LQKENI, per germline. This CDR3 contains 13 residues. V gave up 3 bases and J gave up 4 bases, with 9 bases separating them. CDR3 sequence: CASSPDRSYGYTF. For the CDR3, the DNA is TGTGCCAGCTCACCGGACAGATCCTATGGCTACACCTTC.

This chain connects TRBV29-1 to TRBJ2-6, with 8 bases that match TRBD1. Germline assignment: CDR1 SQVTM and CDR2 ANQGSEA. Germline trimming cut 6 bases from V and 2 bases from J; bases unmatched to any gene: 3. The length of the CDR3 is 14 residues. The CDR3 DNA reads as TGCAGCGTGTTACAGGGGGCTGGGGCCAACGTCCTGACTTTC. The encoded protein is CSVLQGAGANVLTF.

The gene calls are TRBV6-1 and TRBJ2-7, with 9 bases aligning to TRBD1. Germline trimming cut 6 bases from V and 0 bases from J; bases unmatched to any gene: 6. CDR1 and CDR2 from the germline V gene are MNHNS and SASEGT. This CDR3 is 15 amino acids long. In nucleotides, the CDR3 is TGTGCCAGCAGGCCGGGACAGGGCAACTCCTACGAGCAGTACTTC. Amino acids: CASRPGQGNSYEQYF.

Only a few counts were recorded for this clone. CDR3 bases: TGTGCCAGCAGTTCTGACCCGCGAGGCAGGGGAGGGGAAAAACTGTTTTTT. This gives the protein CASSSDPRGRGGEKLFF. The chain has TRBV28 and TRBJ1-4; D is possibly TRBD1 (6 bases). Trimming took 4 bases from V and 8 from J, leaving 23 bases between them. CDR1 and CDR2 from the germline V gene are MDHEN and SYDVKM. The CDR3 totals 17 residues.

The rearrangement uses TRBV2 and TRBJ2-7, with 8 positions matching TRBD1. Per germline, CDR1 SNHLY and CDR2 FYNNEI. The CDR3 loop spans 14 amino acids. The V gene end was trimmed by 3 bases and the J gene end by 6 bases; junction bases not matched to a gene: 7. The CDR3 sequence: CASSDPQGASEQYF. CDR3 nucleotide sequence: TGTGCCAGCAGTGACCCGCAGGGGGCGTCCGAGCAGTACTTC.

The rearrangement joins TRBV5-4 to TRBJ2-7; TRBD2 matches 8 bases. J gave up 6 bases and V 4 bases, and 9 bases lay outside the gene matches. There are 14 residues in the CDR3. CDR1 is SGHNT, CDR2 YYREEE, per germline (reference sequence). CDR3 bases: TGTGCCAGCAGCCTGGACAGCGGGAGCGCCGAGCAGTACTTC. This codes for CASSLDSGSAEQYF.

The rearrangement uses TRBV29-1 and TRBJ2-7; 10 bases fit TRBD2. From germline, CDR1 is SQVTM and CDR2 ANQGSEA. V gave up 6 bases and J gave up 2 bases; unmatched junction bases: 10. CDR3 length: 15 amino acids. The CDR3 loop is CSVAGTSVKPYEQYF. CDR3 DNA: TGCAGCGTAGCCGGGACTAGCGTCAAGCCCTACGAGCAGTACTTC.

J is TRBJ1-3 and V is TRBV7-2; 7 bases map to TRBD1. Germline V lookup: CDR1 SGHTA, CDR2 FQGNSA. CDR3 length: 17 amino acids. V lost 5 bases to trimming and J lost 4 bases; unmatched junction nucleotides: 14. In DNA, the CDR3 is TGTGCCAGCAGCCCAAGGACAGGCTACGATTTCGGAAACACCATATATTTT. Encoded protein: CASSPRTGYDFGNTIYF.

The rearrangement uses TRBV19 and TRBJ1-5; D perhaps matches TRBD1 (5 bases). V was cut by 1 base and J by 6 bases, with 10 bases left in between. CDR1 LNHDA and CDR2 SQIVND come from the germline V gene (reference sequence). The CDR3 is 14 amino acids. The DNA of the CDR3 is TGTGCCAGTAGTATAGGGGGGGGTTCTCAGCCCCAGCATTTT. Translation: CASSIGGGSQPQHF. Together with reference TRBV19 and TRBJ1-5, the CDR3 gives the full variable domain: DGGITQSPKYLFRKEGQNVTLSCEQNLNHDAMYWYRQDPGQGLRLIYYSQIVNDFQKGDIAEGYSVSREKKESFPLTVTSAQKNPTAFYLCASSIGGGSQPQHFGDGTRLSIL.

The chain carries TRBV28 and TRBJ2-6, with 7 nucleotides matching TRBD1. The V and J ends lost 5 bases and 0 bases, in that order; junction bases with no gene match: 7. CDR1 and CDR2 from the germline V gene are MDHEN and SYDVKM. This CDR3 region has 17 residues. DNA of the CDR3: TGTGCCAGCAGTCCTCCGGGACAGTACTCTGGGGCCAACGTCCTGACTTTC. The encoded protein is CASSPPGQYSGANVLTF.

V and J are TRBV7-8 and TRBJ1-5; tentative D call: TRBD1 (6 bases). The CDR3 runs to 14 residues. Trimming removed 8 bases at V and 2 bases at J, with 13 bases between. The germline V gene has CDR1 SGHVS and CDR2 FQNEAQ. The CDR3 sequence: CASGGAGGNQPQHF. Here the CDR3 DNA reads TGTGCCAGCGGTGGGGCAGGGGGCAATCAGCCCCAGCATTTT.

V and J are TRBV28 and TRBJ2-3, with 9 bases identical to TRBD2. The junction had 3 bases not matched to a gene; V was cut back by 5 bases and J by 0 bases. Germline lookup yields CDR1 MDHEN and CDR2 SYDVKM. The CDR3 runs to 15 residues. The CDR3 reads CASSPSGASTDTQYF. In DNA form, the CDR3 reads TGTGCCAGCAGTCCTAGCGGGGCTAGCACAGATACGCAGTATTTT.

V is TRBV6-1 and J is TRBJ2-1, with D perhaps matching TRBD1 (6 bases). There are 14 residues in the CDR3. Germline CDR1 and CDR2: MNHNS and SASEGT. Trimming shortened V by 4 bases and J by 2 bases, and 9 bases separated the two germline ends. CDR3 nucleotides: TGTGCCAGCAGTGTCACAGGGACCTACAATGAGCAGTTCTTC. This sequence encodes CASSVTGTYNEQFF.

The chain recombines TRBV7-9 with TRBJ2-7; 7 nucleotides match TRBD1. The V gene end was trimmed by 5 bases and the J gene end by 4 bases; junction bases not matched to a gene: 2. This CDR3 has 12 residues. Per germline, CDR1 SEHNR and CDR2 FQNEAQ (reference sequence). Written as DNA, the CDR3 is TGTGCCAGCAGCAAACAGGGGTACGAGCAGTACTTC. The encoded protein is CASSKQGYEQYF.

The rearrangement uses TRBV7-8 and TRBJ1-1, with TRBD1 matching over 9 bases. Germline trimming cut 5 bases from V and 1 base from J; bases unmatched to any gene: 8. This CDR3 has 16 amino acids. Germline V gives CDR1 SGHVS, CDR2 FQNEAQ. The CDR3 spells CASSTTRTGENTEAFF. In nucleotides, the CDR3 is TGTGCCAGCAGCACCACCAGGACAGGGGAGAACACTGAAGCTTTCTTT. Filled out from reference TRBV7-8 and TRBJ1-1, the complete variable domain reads GAGVSQSPRYKVAKRGQDVALRCDPISGHVSLFWYQQALGQGPEFLTYFQNEAQLDKSGLPSDRFFAERPEGSVSTLKIQRTQQEDSAVYLCASSTTRTGENTEAFFGQGTRLTVV.